These T cell receptor beta chains were read from a single sample in a study of CD8 T cells in ankylosing spondylitis. TCRdb reanalysed the 5' RACE reads using MiXCR and keeps one entry per CDR3 protein. The repertoire holds 250,000 to 350,000 distinct CDR3 sequences, with roughly 8% as singletons. Sequenced input: blood, either unsorted or a sorted T cell fraction (not recorded which). The source is a male donor with ankylosing spondylitis. Each CDR3 is given with its conserved first and last residue. Fields, in order: J gene, clone size, V gene, D gene, CDR3 protein, CDR3 DNA. The D gene is left open where the match is weak. The size field is filled for only some rows; it gives once, few, many or a size class.

j_gene: TRBJ2-7
abundance: -
v_gene: TRBV23-1
d_gene: -
CDR3aa: CASSQSRRGVLNGYEQYF
CDR3nt: TGCGCCAGCAGTCAATCGCGCAGGGGGGTATTAAACGGCTACGAGCAGTACTTC

j_gene: TRBJ1-1
abundance: few
v_gene: TRBV12-3/TRBV12-4
d_gene: -
CDR3aa: CASSRTEAFF
CDR3nt: TGTGCCAGCAGTCGCACTGAAGCTTTCTTT

j_gene: TRBJ1-2
abundance: -
v_gene: TRBV12-5
d_gene: TRBD1
CDR3aa: CASGHQPGQGFYGYTF
CDR3nt: TGTGCTAGTGGACATCAGCCGGGACAGGGATTCTATGGCTACACCTTC

j_gene: TRBJ2-1
abundance: -
v_gene: TRBV20-1
d_gene: TRBD2
CDR3aa: CSASRAGVAYNEQFF
CDR3nt: TGCAGTGCTAGTAGAGCGGGAGTAGCCTACAATGAGCAGTTCTTC

j_gene: TRBJ2-1
abundance: -
v_gene: TRBV9
d_gene: -
CDR3aa: CASSVHGNYNEQFF
CDR3nt: TGTGCCAGCAGCGTGCACGGGAACTACAATGAGCAGTTCTTC

j_gene: TRBJ2-1
abundance: few
v_gene: TRBV11-2
d_gene: -
CDR3aa: CASSFEPGLHEQFF
CDR3nt: TGTGCCAGCAGCTTTGAACCAGGGCTTCATGAGCAGTTCTTC

j_gene: TRBJ2-1
abundance: -
v_gene: TRBV27
d_gene: TRBD2
CDR3aa: CASSKPGLVVNEQFF
CDR3nt: TGTGCCAGCAGTAAGCCCGGACTAGTTGTAAATGAGCAGTTCTTC

j_gene: TRBJ2-5
abundance: many
v_gene: TRBV3-1
d_gene: -
CDR3aa: CASSHAPETQYF
CDR3nt: TGTGCCAGCAGCCATGCCCCGGAGACCCAGTACTTC

j_gene: TRBJ2-6
abundance: many
v_gene: TRBV4-2
d_gene: -
CDR3aa: CASSPDTSIGGANVLTF
CDR3nt: TGTGCCAGCAGCCCAGACACGTCAATCGGAGGGGCCAACGTCCTGACTTTC

j_gene: TRBJ2-1
abundance: few
v_gene: TRBV5-1
d_gene: -
CDR3aa: CASSPALAGAGDEQFF
CDR3nt: TGCGCCAGCAGCCCGGCGTTGGCAGGGGCCGGGGATGAGCAGTTCTTC

j_gene: TRBJ2-5
abundance: many
v_gene: TRBV6-1
d_gene: -
CDR3aa: CASSEEGLRTQYF
CDR3nt: TGTGCCAGCAGTGAAGAGGGGCTGAGGACCCAGTACTTC

j_gene: TRBJ1-5
abundance: few
v_gene: TRBV2
d_gene: TRBD1
CDR3aa: CASSFRQGIQPQHF
CDR3nt: TGTGCCAGCAGTTTCCGACAGGGTATCCAGCCCCAGCATTTT

j_gene: TRBJ1-1
abundance: few
v_gene: TRBV7-6
d_gene: -
CDR3aa: CASSFALGMNTEAFF
CDR3nt: TGTGCCAGCAGTTTCGCCTTGGGGATGAACACTGAAGCTTTCTTT

j_gene: TRBJ2-2
abundance: -
v_gene: TRBV27
d_gene: -
CDR3aa: CASSLLPAPGELFF
CDR3nt: TGTGCCAGCAGTTTATTGCCCGCGCCCGGGGAGCTGTTTTTT

j_gene: TRBJ1-2
abundance: few
v_gene: TRBV2
d_gene: -
CDR3aa: CASRVQGVGYGYTF
CDR3nt: TGTGCCAGCAGAGTACAGGGTGTTGGCTATGGCTACACCTTC

j_gene: TRBJ2-1
abundance: many
v_gene: TRBV7-2
d_gene: -
CDR3aa: CASSLFGGTNSYNEQFF
CDR3nt: TGTGCCAGCAGCTTATTTGGGGGAACGAACTCCTACAATGAGCAGTTCTTC

j_gene: TRBJ2-7
abundance: few
v_gene: TRBV15
d_gene: -
CDR3aa: CATSRDRGRNAEQYF
CDR3nt: TGTGCCACCAGCAGAGATCGCGGCAGAAATGCTGAGCAGTACTTC

j_gene: TRBJ2-2
abundance: many
v_gene: TRBV5-1
d_gene: -
CDR3aa: CASSLGTPNTGELFF
CDR3nt: TGTGCCAGCAGCTTAGGGACACCCAACACCGGGGAGCTGTTTTTT

j_gene: TRBJ2-7
abundance: few
v_gene: TRBV4-2
d_gene: TRBD2
CDR3aa: CASSPGGRENYEQYF
CDR3nt: TGTGCCAGCAGCCCGGGGGGGCGGGAAAACTACGAGCAGTACTTC

j_gene: TRBJ2-7
abundance: few
v_gene: TRBV7-9
d_gene: -
CDR3aa: CASSFGSSTHEQYF
CDR3nt: TGTGCCAGCAGCTTCGGTTCATCCACACACGAGCAGTACTTC

j_gene: TRBJ2-3
abundance: few
v_gene: TRBV7-8
d_gene: -
CDR3aa: CASSLKRLGFGKDTQYF
CDR3nt: TGTGCCAGCAGCTTAAAGAGACTGGGGTTTGGGAAAGATACGCAGTATTTT

j_gene: TRBJ2-1
abundance: many
v_gene: TRBV28
d_gene: -
CDR3aa: CASSQGVSSYNEQFF
CDR3nt: TGTGCCAGCAGTCAAGGGGTTAGCTCCTACAATGAGCAGTTCTTC

j_gene: TRBJ2-7
abundance: -
v_gene: TRBV5-1
d_gene: TRBD2
CDR3aa: CASSSRRASGSSYEQYF
CDR3nt: TGCGCCAGCAGCTCGAGGCGGGCTAGCGGGAGTTCCTACGAGCAGTACTTC

j_gene: TRBJ1-1
abundance: -
v_gene: TRBV7-2
d_gene: TRBD1
CDR3aa: CASTQGINAQAFF
CDR3nt: TGTGCCAGCACACAGGGGATAAACGCCCAAGCTTTCTTT

j_gene: TRBJ2-5
abundance: few
v_gene: TRBV4-1
d_gene: TRBD2
CDR3aa: CASSQGTRAGVEETQYF
CDR3nt: TGCGCCAGCAGCCAAGGGACCCGCGCGGGAGTAGAGGAGACCCAGTACTTC

j_gene: TRBJ2-2
abundance: -
v_gene: TRBV6-5
d_gene: -
CDR3aa: CASSFDRETGELFF
CDR3nt: TGTGCCAGCAGTTTTGACAGAGAGACCGGGGAGCTGTTTTTT

j_gene: TRBJ2-7
abundance: few
v_gene: TRBV11-2
d_gene: -
CDR3aa: CASSLVREQYF
CDR3nt: TGTGCCAGCAGCTTAGTGAGGGAGCAGTACTTC

j_gene: TRBJ2-3
abundance: -
v_gene: TRBV10-3
d_gene: TRBD1
CDR3aa: CAISVGQGGDTQYF
CDR3nt: TGTGCCATCAGTGTGGGACAGGGTGGAGATACGCAGTATTTT

j_gene: TRBJ2-4
abundance: many
v_gene: TRBV6-2/TRBV6-3
d_gene: -
CDR3aa: CASSIAKNIQYF
CDR3nt: TGTGCCAGCAGCATAGCCAAAAACATTCAGTACTTC

j_gene: TRBJ2-7
abundance: -
v_gene: TRBV5-1
d_gene: TRBD1
CDR3aa: CASSLGPGTDVYEQYF
CDR3nt: TGCGCCAGCAGCTTGGGCCCCGGGACAGACGTATACGAGCAGTACTTC

j_gene: TRBJ2-2
abundance: many
v_gene: TRBV29-1
d_gene: -
CDR3aa: CSVVVRNTGELFF
CDR3nt: TGCAGCGTTGTGGTCAGGAACACCGGGGAGCTGTTTTTT

j_gene: TRBJ2-1
abundance: -
v_gene: TRBV11-1
d_gene: -
CDR3aa: CASSLAPGEGVLYNEQFF
CDR3nt: TGTGCCAGCAGCTTAGCCCCAGGGGAGGGGGTGCTATACAATGAGCAGTTCTTC

j_gene: TRBJ2-3
abundance: -
v_gene: TRBV20-1
d_gene: TRBD2
CDR3aa: CSAPGLARDTQYF
CDR3nt: TGCAGTGCTCCGGGACTAGCTAGAGATACGCAGTATTTT

j_gene: TRBJ2-5
abundance: few
v_gene: TRBV20-1
d_gene: -
CDR3aa: CSASRGPETQYF
CDR3nt: TGCAGTGCTAGTCGGGGGCCGGAGACCCAGTACTTC

j_gene: TRBJ1-1
abundance: few
v_gene: TRBV5-1
d_gene: -
CDR3aa: CASSLEFWNTEAFF
CDR3nt: TGCGCCAGCAGCTTGGAATTTTGGAACACTGAAGCTTTCTTT

j_gene: TRBJ1-4
abundance: many
v_gene: TRBV5-1
d_gene: TRBD1
CDR3aa: CASSLDVRGANEKLFF
CDR3nt: TGCGCCAGCAGCTTGGATGTCAGGGGGGCAAATGAAAAACTGTTTTTT

j_gene: TRBJ1-2
abundance: few
v_gene: TRBV20-1
d_gene: -
CDR3aa: CSARVFTEGNYGYTF
CDR3nt: TGCAGTGCTAGAGTTTTTACCGAGGGTAACTATGGCTACACCTTC

j_gene: TRBJ2-1
abundance: few
v_gene: TRBV20-1
d_gene: TRBD2
CDR3aa: CSARDTGGSYEQFF
CDR3nt: TGCAGTGCTAGAGATACGGGCGGGAGTTATGAGCAGTTCTTC

j_gene: TRBJ2-7
abundance: many
v_gene: TRBV29-1
d_gene: TRBD2
CDR3aa: CSVENPVAGDVAVQYF
CDR3nt: TGCAGCGTTGAGAATCCGGTAGCGGGAGACGTGGCAGTGCAGTACTTC

j_gene: TRBJ2-1
abundance: -
v_gene: TRBV28
d_gene: -
CDR3aa: CASSLSGGYNEQFF
CDR3nt: TGTGCCAGCAGTTTAAGCGGCGGATACAATGAGCAGTTCTTC

j_gene: TRBJ2-1
abundance: many
v_gene: TRBV10-3
d_gene: -
CDR3aa: CATNRERSEQFF
CDR3nt: TGTGCCACCAACCGGGAGCGGAGTGAGCAGTTCTTC

j_gene: TRBJ1-3
abundance: few
v_gene: TRBV18
d_gene: TRBD1
CDR3aa: CASSPRDSSGNTIYF
CDR3nt: TGTGCCAGCTCACCCAGGGACAGCTCTGGAAACACCATATATTTT

j_gene: TRBJ1-4
abundance: few
v_gene: TRBV19
d_gene: -
CDR3aa: CASRQDVQGWNSEKLFF
CDR3nt: TGTGCCAGTAGGCAAGATGTTCAGGGTTGGAATTCCGAAAAACTGTTTTTT

j_gene: TRBJ1-2
abundance: -
v_gene: TRBV12-3/TRBV12-4
d_gene: -
CDR3aa: CASSSDSPRYGYTF
CDR3nt: TGTGCCAGCAGTTCGGATTCCCCTCGCTATGGCTACACCTTC

j_gene: TRBJ2-1
abundance: -
v_gene: TRBV29-1
d_gene: TRBD2
CDR3aa: CSVVRLAVYNEQFF
CDR3nt: TGCAGCGTTGTACGACTAGCGGTCTACAATGAGCAGTTCTTC

j_gene: TRBJ2-7
abundance: many
v_gene: TRBV10-3
d_gene: -
CDR3aa: CAIGDSGEQYF
CDR3nt: TGTGCCATCGGGGACTCGGGGGAGCAGTACTTC

j_gene: TRBJ2-3
abundance: many
v_gene: TRBV6-2/TRBV6-3
d_gene: -
CDR3aa: CASSLRRGADTQYF
CDR3nt: TGTGCCAGCAGTTTGCGGAGGGGGGCAGATACGCAGTATTTT

j_gene: TRBJ2-7
abundance: -
v_gene: TRBV29-1
d_gene: -
CDR3aa: CSVEEPRPTHEQYF
CDR3nt: TGCAGCGTTGAAGAGCCCCGGCCAACTCACGAGCAGTACTTC

j_gene: TRBJ2-4
abundance: few
v_gene: TRBV28
d_gene: -
CDR3aa: CARRQAESSIQYF
CDR3nt: TGTGCCAGGAGACAGGCGGAGAGTAGCATTCAGTACTTC

j_gene: TRBJ2-7
abundance: -
v_gene: TRBV18
d_gene: -
CDR3aa: CASSPLGTRYEQYF
CDR3nt: TGTGCCAGCTCACCACTTGGGACGCGGTACGAGCAGTACTTC

j_gene: TRBJ1-5
abundance: few
v_gene: TRBV12-3/TRBV12-4
d_gene: -
CDR3aa: CASSPGGFLRGQPQHF
CDR3nt: TGTGCCAGCAGTCCTGGGGGCTTTCTTAGGGGCCAGCCCCAGCATTTT

j_gene: TRBJ1-1
abundance: -
v_gene: TRBV12-3/TRBV12-4
d_gene: -
CDR3aa: CASSFSIMNTEAFF
CDR3nt: TGTGCCAGCAGTTTTTCTATTATGAACACTGAAGCTTTCTTT

j_gene: TRBJ2-5
abundance: -
v_gene: TRBV12-3/TRBV12-4
d_gene: TRBD2
CDR3aa: CASSFGGVETQYF
CDR3nt: TGTGCCAGCAGTTTTGGGGGGGTGGAGACCCAGTACTTC

j_gene: TRBJ2-2
abundance: -
v_gene: TRBV27
d_gene: -
CDR3aa: CASTPQPNRANTGELFF
CDR3nt: TGTGCCAGCACACCCCAGCCGAACCGAGCGAACACCGGGGAGCTGTTTTTT